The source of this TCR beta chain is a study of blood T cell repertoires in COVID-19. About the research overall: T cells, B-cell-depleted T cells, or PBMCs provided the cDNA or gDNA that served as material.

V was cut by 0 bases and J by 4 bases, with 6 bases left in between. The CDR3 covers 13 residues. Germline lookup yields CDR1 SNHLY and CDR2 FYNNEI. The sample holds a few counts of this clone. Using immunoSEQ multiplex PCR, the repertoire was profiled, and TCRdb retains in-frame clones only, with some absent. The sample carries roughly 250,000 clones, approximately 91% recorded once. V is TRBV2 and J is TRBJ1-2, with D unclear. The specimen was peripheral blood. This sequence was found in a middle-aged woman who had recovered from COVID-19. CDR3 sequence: CASSEALSYGYTF. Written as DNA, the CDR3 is TGTGCCAGCAGTGAAGCGCTTAGCTATGGCTACACCTTC.